The rows below give T cell receptor beta chains drawn from one sample of a study of blood T cell repertoires in COVID-19. Clones were sequenced by immunoSEQ multiplex PCR, and TCRdb holds only the in-frame ones, with some missing. The sample records some 130,000 clones, 85% to 90% being singletons. The sequenced material came from peripheral blood. The receptors come from a human donor in a cohort sampled during active COVID-19. Both conserved end residues are part of each CDR3. The D gene is left open where the match is weak. Clone size is given for some rows only: seen once, a few or many times, or a class if the clone is expanded.

D gene: NA
V gene: TRBV15
clone size: few
J gene: TRBJ1-5
CDR3 length: 14
CDR3 DNA: TGTGCCACCGCGGAAGCAGCTATTAATCAGCCCCAGCATTTT
CDR3 protein: CATAEAAINQPQHF

D gene: TRBD1
V gene: TRBV9
clone size: NA
J gene: TRBJ1-2
CDR3 length: 18
CDR3 DNA: TGTGCCAGCAGCGTATCCAGCGACAGGGGGCCAGCTAACTATGGCTACACCTTC
CDR3 protein: CASSVSSDRGPANYGYTF

D gene: NA
V gene: TRBV5-1
clone size: NA
J gene: TRBJ1-2
CDR3 length: 13
CDR3 DNA: TGCGCCAGCGGGGCGGACGAGGTTGGGGGCTACACCTTC
CDR3 protein: CASGADEVGGYTF

D gene: TRBD1
V gene: TRBV6-5
clone size: NA
J gene: TRBJ1-2
CDR3 length: 14
CDR3 DNA: TGTGCCAGCAGTTTTGGGGGACAGAGTTCTTTCTACACCTTC
CDR3 protein: CASSFGGQSSFYTF

D gene: TRBD1
V gene: TRBV6-5
clone size: NA
J gene: TRBJ1-2
CDR3 length: 15
CDR3 DNA: TGTGCCAGCCGTACCAAGGGACAGGGGATGGGTGGCTACACCTTC
CDR3 protein: CASRTKGQGMGGYTF

D gene: NA
V gene: TRBV18
clone size: once
J gene: TRBJ2-7
CDR3 length: 14
CDR3 DNA: TGTGCCAGCTCACCCCGGGACACGGCCTACGAGCAGTACTTC
CDR3 protein: CASSPRDTAYEQYF

D gene: NA
V gene: TRBV6-6
clone size: NA
J gene: TRBJ1-2
CDR3 length: 13
CDR3 DNA: TGTGCCAGCAGTTATATGAGTAACTATGGCTACACCTTC
CDR3 protein: CASSYMSNYGYTF

D gene: TRBD2
V gene: TRBV19
clone size: NA
J gene: TRBJ2-5
CDR3 length: 15
CDR3 DNA: TGTGCCAGTCCTAACCGAGCGGGGGCCCAAGAGACCCAGTACTTC
CDR3 protein: CASPNRAGAQETQYF

D gene: NA
V gene: TRBV19
clone size: NA
J gene: TRBJ1-5
CDR3 length: 12
CDR3 DNA: TGTGCCAGTAGGCGGGGAGGGGAGCCCCAGCATTTT
CDR3 protein: CASRRGGEPQHF

D gene: NA
V gene: TRBV24-1
clone size: NA
J gene: TRBJ2-1
CDR3 length: 11
CDR3 DNA: TGTGCCACCAGTGACGGGAATGAGCAGTTCTTC
CDR3 protein: CATSDGNEQFF

D gene: TRBD2
V gene: TRBV19
clone size: NA
J gene: TRBJ2-1
CDR3 length: 17
CDR3 DNA: TGTGCCAGTAGTCCCCCTTTCAGCGGGGGATCCTACAATGAGCAGTTCTTC
CDR3 protein: CASSPPFSGGSYNEQFF

D gene: NA
V gene: TRBV24-1
clone size: NA
J gene: TRBJ2-1
CDR3 length: 18
CDR3 DNA: TGTGCCACCAGTGACTCTGTAGGGGCAGGGGAACTTTACAATGAGCAGTTCTTC
CDR3 protein: CATSDSVGAGELYNEQFF

D gene: NA
V gene: TRBV28
clone size: few
J gene: TRBJ1-1
CDR3 length: 11
CDR3 DNA: TGTGCCAGCAGGGGCAAACCTGAAGCTTTCTTT
CDR3 protein: CASRGKPEAFF

D gene: TRBD2
V gene: TRBV9
clone size: NA
J gene: TRBJ2-2
CDR3 length: 17
CDR3 DNA: TGTGCCAGCAGCGTAGACGAACTAGCGGGATGGGTCGGGGAGCTGTTTTTT
CDR3 protein: CASSVDELAGWVGELFF

D gene: NA
V gene: TRBV11-2
clone size: NA
J gene: TRBJ1-4
CDR3 length: 16
CDR3 DNA: TGTGCCAGCAGCTTAGTCGGGGAATCAACTAATGAAAAACTGTTTTTT
CDR3 protein: CASSLVGESTNEKLFF

D gene: NA
V gene: TRBV20-1
clone size: NA
J gene: TRBJ1-1
CDR3 length: 11
CDR3 DNA: TGCAGTGCCCCAAGAGTCACTGAAGCTTTCTTT
CDR3 protein: CSAPRVTEAFF

D gene: TRBD2
V gene: TRBV12-5
clone size: NA
J gene: TRBJ2-5
CDR3 length: 14
CDR3 DNA: TGTGCTAGTGGTCGAGCGGGGGGGTCAGAGACCCAGTACTTC
CDR3 protein: CASGRAGGSETQYF

D gene: NA
V gene: TRBV6-1
clone size: NA
J gene: TRBJ2-6
CDR3 length: 17
CDR3 DNA: TGTGCCAGCAGTGTACTAGGCGCTAACTCTGGGGCCAACGTCCTGACTTTC
CDR3 protein: CASSVLGANSGANVLTF

D gene: NA
V gene: TRBV5-4
clone size: NA
J gene: TRBJ2-1
CDR3 length: 13
CDR3 DNA: TGTGCCAGCAGGACAAACTCCTACAATGAGCAGTTCTTC
CDR3 protein: CASRTNSYNEQFF